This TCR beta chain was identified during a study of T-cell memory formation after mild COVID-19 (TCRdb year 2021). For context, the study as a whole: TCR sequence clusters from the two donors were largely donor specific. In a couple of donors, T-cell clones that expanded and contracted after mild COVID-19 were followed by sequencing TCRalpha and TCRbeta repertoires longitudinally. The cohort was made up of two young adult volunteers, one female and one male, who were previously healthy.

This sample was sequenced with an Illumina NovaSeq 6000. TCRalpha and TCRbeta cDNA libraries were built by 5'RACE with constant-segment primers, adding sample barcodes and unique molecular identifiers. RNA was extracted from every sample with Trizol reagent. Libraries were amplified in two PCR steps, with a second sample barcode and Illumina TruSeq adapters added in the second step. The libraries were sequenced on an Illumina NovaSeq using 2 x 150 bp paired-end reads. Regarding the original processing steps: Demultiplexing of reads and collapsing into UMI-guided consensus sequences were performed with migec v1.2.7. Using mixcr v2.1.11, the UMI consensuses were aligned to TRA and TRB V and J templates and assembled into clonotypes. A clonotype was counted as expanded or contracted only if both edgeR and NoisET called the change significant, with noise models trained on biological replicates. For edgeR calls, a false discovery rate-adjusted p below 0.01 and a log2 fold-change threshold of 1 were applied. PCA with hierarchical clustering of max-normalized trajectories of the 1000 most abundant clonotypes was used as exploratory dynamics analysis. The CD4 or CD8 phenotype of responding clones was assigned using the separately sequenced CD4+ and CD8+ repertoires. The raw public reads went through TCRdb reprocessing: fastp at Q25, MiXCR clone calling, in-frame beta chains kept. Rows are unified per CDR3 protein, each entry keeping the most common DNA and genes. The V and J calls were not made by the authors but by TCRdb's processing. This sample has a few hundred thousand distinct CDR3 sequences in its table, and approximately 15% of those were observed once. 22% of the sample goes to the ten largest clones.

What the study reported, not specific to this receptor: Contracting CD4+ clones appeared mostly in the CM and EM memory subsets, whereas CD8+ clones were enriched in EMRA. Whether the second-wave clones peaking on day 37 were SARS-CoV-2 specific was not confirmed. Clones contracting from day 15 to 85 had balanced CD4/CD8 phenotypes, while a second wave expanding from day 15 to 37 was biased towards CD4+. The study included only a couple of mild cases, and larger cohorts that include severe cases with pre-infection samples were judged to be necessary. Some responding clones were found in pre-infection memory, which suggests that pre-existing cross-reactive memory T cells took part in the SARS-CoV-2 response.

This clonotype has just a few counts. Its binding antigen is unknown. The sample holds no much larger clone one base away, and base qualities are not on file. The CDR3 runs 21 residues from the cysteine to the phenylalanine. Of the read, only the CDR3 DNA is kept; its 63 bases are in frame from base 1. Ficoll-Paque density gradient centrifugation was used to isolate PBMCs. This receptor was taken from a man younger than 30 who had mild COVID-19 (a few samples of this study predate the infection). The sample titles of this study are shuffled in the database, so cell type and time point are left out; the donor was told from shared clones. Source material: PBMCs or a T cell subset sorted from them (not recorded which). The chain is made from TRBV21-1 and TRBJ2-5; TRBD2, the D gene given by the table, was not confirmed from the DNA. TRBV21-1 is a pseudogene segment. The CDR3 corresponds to CASSKDSRLAGGLHMLETQYF. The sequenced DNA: TGTGCCAGCAGCAAAGATTCGAGGCTAGCGGGGGGCCTTCACATGTTGGAGACCCAGTACTTC.